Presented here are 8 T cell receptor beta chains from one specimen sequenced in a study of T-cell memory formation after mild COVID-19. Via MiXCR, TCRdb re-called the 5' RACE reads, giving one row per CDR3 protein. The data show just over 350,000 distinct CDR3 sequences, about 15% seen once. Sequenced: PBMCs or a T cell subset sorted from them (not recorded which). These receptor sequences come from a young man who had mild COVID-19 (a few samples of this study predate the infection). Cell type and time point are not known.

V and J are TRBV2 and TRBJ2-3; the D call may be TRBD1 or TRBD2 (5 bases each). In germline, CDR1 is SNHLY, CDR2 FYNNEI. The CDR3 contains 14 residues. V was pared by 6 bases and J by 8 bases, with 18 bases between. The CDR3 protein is CASSRTRGSGTQYF. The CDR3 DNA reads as TGTGCCAGCAGCCGGACACGGGGCAGTGGTACGCAGTATTTT.

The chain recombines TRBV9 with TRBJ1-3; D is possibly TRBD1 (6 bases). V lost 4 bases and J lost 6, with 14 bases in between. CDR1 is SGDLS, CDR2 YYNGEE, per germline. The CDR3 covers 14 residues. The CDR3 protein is CASSPTGRENTIYF. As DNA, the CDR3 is TGTGCCAGCAGCCCCACAGGGAGGGAAAACACCATATATTTT.

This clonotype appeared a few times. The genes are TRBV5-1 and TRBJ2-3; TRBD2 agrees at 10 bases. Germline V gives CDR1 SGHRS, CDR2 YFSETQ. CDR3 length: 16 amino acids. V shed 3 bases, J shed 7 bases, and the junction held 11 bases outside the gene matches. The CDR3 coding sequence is TGCGCCAGCAGCTCCTATCTAGCGGGGGAGGAGAATACGCAGTATTTT. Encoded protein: CASSSYLAGEENTQYF. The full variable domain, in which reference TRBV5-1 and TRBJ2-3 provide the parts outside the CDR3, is KAGVTQTPRYLIKTRGQQVTLSCSPISGHRSVSWYQQTPGQGLQFLFEYFSETQRNKGNFPGRFSGRQFSNSRSEMNVSTLELGDSALYLCASSSYLAGEENTQYFGPGTRLTVL.

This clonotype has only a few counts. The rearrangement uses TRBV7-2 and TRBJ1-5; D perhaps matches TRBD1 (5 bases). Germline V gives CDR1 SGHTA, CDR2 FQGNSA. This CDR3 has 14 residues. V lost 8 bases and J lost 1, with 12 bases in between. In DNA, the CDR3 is TGTGCCAGCGGCGACTGGGGCAGCAATCAGCCCCAGCATTTT. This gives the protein CASGDWGSNQPQHF.

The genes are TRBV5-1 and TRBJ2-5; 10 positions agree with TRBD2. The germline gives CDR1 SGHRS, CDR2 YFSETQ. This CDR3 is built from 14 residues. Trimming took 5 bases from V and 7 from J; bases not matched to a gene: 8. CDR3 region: CASRLSGGSGTQYF. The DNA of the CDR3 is TGCGCCAGCAGACTTAGCGGGGGGAGCGGGACCCAGTACTTC.

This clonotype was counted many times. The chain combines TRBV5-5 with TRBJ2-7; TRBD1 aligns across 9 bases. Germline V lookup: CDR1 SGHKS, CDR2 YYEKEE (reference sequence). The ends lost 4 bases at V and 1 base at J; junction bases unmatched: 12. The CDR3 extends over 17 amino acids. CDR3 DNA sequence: TGTGCCAGCAGCCATCGTTCCGGGACAGGGCCATCCTACGAGCAGTACTTC. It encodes CASSHRSGTGPSYEQYF.

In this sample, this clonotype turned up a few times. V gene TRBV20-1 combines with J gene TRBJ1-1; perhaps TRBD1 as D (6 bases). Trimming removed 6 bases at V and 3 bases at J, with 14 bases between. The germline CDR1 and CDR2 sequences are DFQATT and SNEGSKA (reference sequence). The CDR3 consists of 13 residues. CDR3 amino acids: CSAQGGGDTEAFF. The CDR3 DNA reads TGCAGTGCACAGGGAGGGGGAGACACTGAAGCTTTCTTT.

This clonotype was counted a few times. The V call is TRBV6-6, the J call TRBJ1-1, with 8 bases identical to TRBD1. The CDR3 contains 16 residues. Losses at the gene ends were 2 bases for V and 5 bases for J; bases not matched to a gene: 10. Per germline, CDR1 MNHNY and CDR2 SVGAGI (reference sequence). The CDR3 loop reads CASSYASRQGRTEAFF. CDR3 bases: TGTGCCAGCAGTTACGCTTCCCGACAGGGGCGAACTGAAGCTTTCTTT.